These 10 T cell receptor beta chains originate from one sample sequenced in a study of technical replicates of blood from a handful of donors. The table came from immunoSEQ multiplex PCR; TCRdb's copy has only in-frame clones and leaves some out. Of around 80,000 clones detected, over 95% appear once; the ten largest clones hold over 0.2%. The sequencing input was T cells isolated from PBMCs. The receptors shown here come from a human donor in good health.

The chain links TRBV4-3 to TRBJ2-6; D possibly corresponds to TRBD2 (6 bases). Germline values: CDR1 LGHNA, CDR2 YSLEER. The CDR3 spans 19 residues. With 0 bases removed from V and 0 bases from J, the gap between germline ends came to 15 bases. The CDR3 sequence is CASSQELTLTSSGANVLTF. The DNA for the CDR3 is TGCGCCAGCAGCCAAGAACTTACCCTGACTAGCTCTGGGGCCAACGTCCTGACTTTC.

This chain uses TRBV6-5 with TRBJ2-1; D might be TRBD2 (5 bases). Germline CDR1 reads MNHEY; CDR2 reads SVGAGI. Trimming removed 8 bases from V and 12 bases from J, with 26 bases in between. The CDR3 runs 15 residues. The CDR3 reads CASRFALTTHHGQFF. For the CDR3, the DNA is TGTGCCAGCCGGTTCGCATTGACTACCCACCATGGGCAGTTCTTC.

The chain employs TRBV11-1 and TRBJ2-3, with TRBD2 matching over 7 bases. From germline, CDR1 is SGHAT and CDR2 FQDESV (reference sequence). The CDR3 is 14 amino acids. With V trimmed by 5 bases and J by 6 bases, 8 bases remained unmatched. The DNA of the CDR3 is TGTGCCAGCAGCCCGCCCGGGGGGATCGATACGCAGTATTTT. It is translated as CASSPPGGIDTQYF.

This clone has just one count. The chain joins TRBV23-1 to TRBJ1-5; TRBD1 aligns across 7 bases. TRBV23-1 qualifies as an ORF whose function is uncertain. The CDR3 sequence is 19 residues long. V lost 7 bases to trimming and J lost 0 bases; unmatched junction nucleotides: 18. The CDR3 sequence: CASTWGDRNPEYSNQPQHF. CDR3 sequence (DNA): TGCGCCAGCACCTGGGGGGACAGAAACCCAGAATATAGCAATCAGCCCCAGCATTTT.

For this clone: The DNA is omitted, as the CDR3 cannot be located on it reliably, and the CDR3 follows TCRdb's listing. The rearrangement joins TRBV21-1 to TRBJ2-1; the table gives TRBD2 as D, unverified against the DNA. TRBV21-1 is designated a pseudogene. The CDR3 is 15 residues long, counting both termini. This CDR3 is CARMRVAGGNNEQFF.

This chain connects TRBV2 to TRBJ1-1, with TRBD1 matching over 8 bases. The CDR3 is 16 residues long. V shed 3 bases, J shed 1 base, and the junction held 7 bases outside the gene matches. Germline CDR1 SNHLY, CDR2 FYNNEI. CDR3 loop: CASSDRGLSKNTEAFF. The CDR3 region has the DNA TGTGCCAGCAGTGACAGGGGGCTATCTAAGAACACTGAAGCTTTCTTT.

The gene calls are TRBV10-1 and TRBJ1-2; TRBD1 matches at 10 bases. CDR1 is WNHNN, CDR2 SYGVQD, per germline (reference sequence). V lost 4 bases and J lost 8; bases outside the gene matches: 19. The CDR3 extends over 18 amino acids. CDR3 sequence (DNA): TGCGCCAGCAGTGCTATTTCCCCGACAGGGGGCGCCCGGAACGGCTACACCTTC. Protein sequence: CASSAISPTGGARNGYTF.

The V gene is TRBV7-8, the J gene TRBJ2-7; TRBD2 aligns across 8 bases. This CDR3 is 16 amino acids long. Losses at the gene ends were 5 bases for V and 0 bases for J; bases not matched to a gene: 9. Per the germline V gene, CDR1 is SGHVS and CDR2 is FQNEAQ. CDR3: CASSRAGGVTSYEQYF. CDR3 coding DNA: TGTGCCAGCAGCAGGGCCGGGGGGGTGACCTCCTACGAGCAGTACTTC.

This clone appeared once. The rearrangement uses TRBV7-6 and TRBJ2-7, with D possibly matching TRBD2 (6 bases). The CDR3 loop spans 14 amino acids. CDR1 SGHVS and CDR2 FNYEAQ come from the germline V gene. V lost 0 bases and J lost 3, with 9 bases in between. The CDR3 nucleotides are TGTGCCAGCAGCTTAGCCGGAGGGGACTACGAGCAGTACTTC. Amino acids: CASSLAGGDYEQYF. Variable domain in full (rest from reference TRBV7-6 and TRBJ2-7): GAGVSQSPRYKVTKRGQDVALRCDPISGHVSLYWYRQALGQGPEFLTYFNYEAQQDKSGLPNDRFSAERPEGSISTLTIQRTEQRDSAMYRCASSLAGGDYEQYFGPGTRLTVT.

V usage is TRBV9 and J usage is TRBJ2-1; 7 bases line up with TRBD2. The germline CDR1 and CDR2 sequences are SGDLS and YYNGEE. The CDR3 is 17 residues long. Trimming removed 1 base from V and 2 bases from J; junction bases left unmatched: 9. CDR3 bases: TGTGCCAGCAGCGTAAATAGCGGGCGAATTACCTACAATGAGCAGTTCTTC. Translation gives CASSVNSGRITYNEQFF.